The present T cell receptor (beta chain) was sequenced within a study of CD8 T cell repertoires and HIV-1 epitope variants. A remark on this clone: Its target is unknown.

With V trimmed by 5 bases and J by 2 bases, 8 bases remained unmatched. Germline V lookup: CDR1 SEHNR, CDR2 FQNEAQ (reference sequence). The CDR3 is 16 residues long. General study findings and limits: Only beta chains were identified, marking proliferation to antigen, not function.

Sequencing of TCR beta CDR3 used immunoSEQ survey depth. Profiled with immunoSEQ multiplex PCR; TCRdb holds only in-frame clones, not every one. Among around 5,900 clones, more than 55% were seen once, and the ten largest hold 41%. The TCR originated in a male donor with HIV. This chain joins TRBV7-9 and TRBJ2-1; 8 nucleotides line up with TRBD2. Input material: cultured CD8+ T cells derived from PBMCs. DNA of the CDR3: TGTGCCAGCAGCCCACTAAGGACTAGCCCCTACAATGAGCAGTTCTTC. Translating gives CASSPLRTSPYNEQFF.